This section outlines one T cell receptor beta chain sequence together with its context. Study processing details: Scientists estimated how many nucleated cells there were by amplifying reference gene primers. TCRdb's table, derived via immunoSEQ multiplex PCR, lists solely in-frame clones and lacks some. V and J calls and clone size are those listed in that table; D and trimming were worked out from the DNA. Of around 77,000 clones in the sample, about nine tenths were seen once. This sample was included in a study of blood T cell repertoires in COVID-19. Study-level information: Samples taken during acute and convalescent COVID-19 were collected in the United States, Italy and Spain. T cells, B-cell-depleted T cells, or PBMCs supplied cDNA or gDNA.

Germline assignment: CDR1 SEHNR and CDR2 FQNEAQ (reference sequence). Trimming removed 0 bases from V and 3 bases from J; junction bases left unmatched: 4. The CDR3 length is 17 residues. The origin of this receptor is a man between 65 and 85 years old with active or convalescent COVID-19. The genes are TRBV7-9 and TRBJ2-3; 12 bases are a match to TRBD2. Sequenced input: peripheral blood. CDR3 protein: CASSLAVTSGRTDTQYF. The CDR3 coding sequence is TGTGCCAGCAGCTTAGCGGTAACTAGCGGGAGGACAGATACGCAGTATTTT. Together with reference TRBV7-9 and TRBJ2-3, the CDR3 gives the full variable domain: DTGVSQNPRHKITKRGQNVTFRCDPISEHNRLYWYRQTLGQGPEFLTYFQNEAQLEKSRLLSDRFSAERPKGSFSTLEIQRTEQGDSAMYLCASSLAVTSGRTDTQYFGPGTRLTVL.